The 11 T cell receptor beta chains given below trace back to one sample, sequenced in a study of T cell changes during pregnancy in multiple sclerosis. Profiling relied on immunoSEQ multiplex PCR, and the TCRdb table lists in-frame clones only, not all of them. The sample holds 100,000 or so clones, over 85% seen once. Specimen: peripheral blood, collected in the second trimester of pregnancy. The receptors shown here come from a female donor with multiple sclerosis, enrolled in a pregnancy study.

The chain is built from TRBV5-6 and TRBJ1-6; TRBD1 agrees at 7 bases. CDR1 is SGHDT and CDR2 is YYEEEE in the germline V gene. V shed 1 base and J 5 bases; nucleotides not matched to a gene: 6. CDR3 length: 16 residues. CDR3: CASSLRTGVNNSPLHF. CDR3 nucleotides: TGTGCCAGCAGCTTGAGGACAGGCGTTAATAATTCACCCCTCCACTTT. Variable domain in full (rest from reference TRBV5-6 and TRBJ1-6): DAGVTQSPTHLIKTRGQQVTLRCSPKSGHDTVSWYQQALGQGPQFIFQYYEEEERQRGNFPDRFSGHQFPNYSSELNVNALLLGDSALYLCASSLRTGVNNSPLHFGNGTRLTVT.

The chain joins TRBV11-2 to TRBJ1-5; D not resolved. Germline loops: CDR1 SGHAT, CDR2 FQNNGV. CDR3 length equals 15 residues. With 0 bases removed from V and 7 bases from J, the gap between germline ends came to 13 bases. The CDR3 nucleotides read TGTGCCAGCAGCTTAGATTACGGAGGGAACCAGCCCCAGCATTTT. It translates to CASSLDYGGNQPQHF. Together with reference TRBV11-2 and TRBJ1-5, the CDR3 gives the full variable domain: EAGVAQSPRYKIIEKRQSVAFWCNPISGHATLYWYQQILGQGPKLLIQFQNNGVVDDSQLPKDRFSAERLKGVDSTLKIQPAKLEDSAVYLCASSLDYGGNQPQHFGDGTRLSIL.

The V call is TRBV2, the J call TRBJ2-2; 7 positions match TRBD1. The germline V gene encodes CDR1 SNHLY and CDR2 FYNNEI. This CDR3 is built from 15 residues. V dropped 4 bases and J dropped 7; count of bases not matched to a gene: 9. The CDR3 DNA follows: TGTGCCAGCAGTGGCCGACAGGGAAGAATCGGGGAGCTGTTTTTT. Protein product: CASSGRQGRIGELFF.

The chain couples TRBV6-5 to TRBJ1-5, with D possibly TRBD1 on 6 matching bases. The CDR3 covers 13 residues. Between the trimmed V and J ends, which lost 6 bases and 4 bases, there was a span of 10 bases. Germline lookup yields CDR1 MNHEY and CDR2 SVGAGI. The CDR3 region has the DNA TGTGCCAGCAGCCGACAGGAGAATCAGCCCCAGCATTTT. It translates to CASSRQENQPQHF.

Turning to this clone: A read error may produce the germline difference seen at one junction end. This chain links TRBV28 with TRBJ2-2; D might be TRBD1 or TRBD2, each matching 5 bases. Germline V gene data show CDR1 as MDHEN and CDR2 as SYDVKM. The CDR3 spans 13 residues. This CDR3 reads CACRGANTGELFF. The CDR3 DNA is TGTGCCTGCAGAGGGGCCAACACCGGGGAGCTGTTTTTT.

The chain couples TRBV5-6 to TRBJ2-1, with TRBD1 matching over 10 bases. The CDR3 totals 16 residues. The V gene's germline CDR1 is SGHDT and CDR2 YYEEEE. The ends lost 4 bases at V and 6 bases at J; junction bases unmatched: 10. CDR3 in amino acids: CASSPVGGQGGNEQFF. As DNA, the CDR3 is TGTGCCAGCAGCCCTGTGGGAGGACAGGGGGGCAATGAGCAGTTCTTC.

This clone was seen just once. V usage is TRBV11-2 and J usage is TRBJ2-7, with D possibly TRBD2 on 5 matching bases. CDR1 SGHAT and CDR2 FQNNGV come from the germline V gene. The CDR3 has 15 amino acids. The V end lost 9 bases, the J end lost 3 bases, and 21 bases lay between the germline ends. The CDR3 region has the DNA TGTGCCAGTCGCGGATCGACTACAGCGGACTACGAGCAGTACTTC. Translating gives CASRGSTTADYEQYF.

This clone was observed a handful of times. The gene calls are TRBV25-1 and TRBJ1-5; D is unresolved. Trimming pared 1 base from V and 5 bases from J, leaving 3 bases between. CDR1 is MGHDK, CDR2 SYGVNS, per germline. The CDR3 loop spans 12 amino acids. CDR3: CASSEFYQPQHF. For the CDR3, the DNA is TGTGCCAGCAGTGAATTCTATCAGCCCCAGCATTTT. Together with reference TRBV25-1 and TRBJ1-5, the CDR3 gives the full variable domain: EADIYQTPRYLVIGTGKKITLECSQTMGHDKMYWYQQDPGMELHLIHYSYGVNSTEKGDLSSESTVSRIRTEHFPLTLESARPSHTSQYLCASSEFYQPQHFGDGTRLSIL.

A few counts support this clone. The CDR3 DNA reads TGCGCCAGCAGCTTACAGGGGGGCAATGAGCAGTTCTTC. This translates into CASSLQGGNEQFF. V gene TRBV5-1 combines with J gene TRBJ2-1; 8 positions agree with TRBD1. CDR1 is SGHRS, CDR2 YFSETQ, per germline. Trimming took 2 bases from V and 6 from J; bases not matched to a gene: 1. CDR3 size: 13 residues.

The count of this clone is one. The rearrangement joins TRBV9 to TRBJ1-2; 8 nucleotides match TRBD1. The CDR3 is 16 amino acids. From germline, CDR1 is SGDLS and CDR2 YYNGEE. After removal of 4 bases from V and 4 bases from J, the junction contained 12 bases not matched to a gene. The CDR3 sequence: CASSPTGTGLIYGYTF. The DNA of the CDR3 is TGTGCCAGCAGCCCTACAGGGACAGGACTAATCTATGGCTACACCTTC.

The chain carries TRBV28 and TRBJ2-3, with 9 bases matching TRBD2. Germline-derived CDR1 and CDR2 are MDHEN and SYDVKM. The CDR3 sequence is 18 residues long. J gave up 6 bases and V 6 bases, and 19 bases lay outside the gene matches. The CDR3 coding sequence is TGTGCCAGCAGCCCCTCACGGATATGGCGGGAGGGCCAGGATACGCAGTATTTT. Its protein product is CASSPSRIWREGQDTQYF.